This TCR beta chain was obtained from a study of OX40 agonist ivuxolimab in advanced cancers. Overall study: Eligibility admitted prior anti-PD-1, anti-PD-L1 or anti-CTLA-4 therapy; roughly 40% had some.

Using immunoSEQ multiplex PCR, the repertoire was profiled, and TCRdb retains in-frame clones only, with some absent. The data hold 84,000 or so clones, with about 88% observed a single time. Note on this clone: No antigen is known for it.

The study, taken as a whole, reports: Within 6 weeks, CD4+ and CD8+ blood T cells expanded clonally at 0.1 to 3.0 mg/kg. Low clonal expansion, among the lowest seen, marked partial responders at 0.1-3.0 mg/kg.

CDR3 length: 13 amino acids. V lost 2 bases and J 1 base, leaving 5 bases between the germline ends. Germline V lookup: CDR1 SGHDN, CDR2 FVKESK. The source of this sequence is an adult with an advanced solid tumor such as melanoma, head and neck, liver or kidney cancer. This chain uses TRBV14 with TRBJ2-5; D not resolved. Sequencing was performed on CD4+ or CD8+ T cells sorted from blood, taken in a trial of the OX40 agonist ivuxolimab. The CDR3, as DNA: TGTGCCAGCAGCCAAAGCCTCCAAGAGACCCAGTACTTC. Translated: CASSQSLQETQYF.